Following are 17 T cell receptor beta chains from one sample sequenced in a study of blood T cell repertoires in COVID-19. Data came from immunoSEQ multiplex PCR; TCRdb stores just in-frame clones and leaves some out. The repertoire includes about 140,000 clones, approximately 89% of them detected once, and under 2% sits in the top ten. The source material was peripheral blood. The source is a human donor in a cohort sampled during active COVID-19.

The chain employs TRBV19 and TRBJ1-1, with 10 bases lining up with TRBD1. This CDR3 is 17 amino acids long. The V and J ends lost 4 bases and 0 bases, in that order; junction bases with no gene match: 8. Germline CDR1 LNHDA, CDR2 SQIVND (reference sequence). For the CDR3, the DNA is TGTGCCAGTAGTAACCGGGACAGGGGCCGTCTGAACACTGAAGCTTTCTTT. This codes for CASSNRDRGRLNTEAFF.

The rearrangement links TRBV9 to TRBJ2-1; possibly TRBD2 for D (6 bases). CDR1 is SGDLS, CDR2 YYNGEE, per germline. The CDR3 consists of 17 residues. Trimming cost V 0 bases and J 0 bases, with 13 bases left between them. The CDR3 bases are TGTGCCAGCAGCGTAGGGGGCGGGGCAAGCTCCTACAATGAGCAGTTCTTC. This encodes CASSVGGGASSYNEQFF.

In nucleotides, the CDR3 is TGTGCCAGCACCCCTAGTTCGGGGGGCGCCTACGAGCAGTACTTC. It encodes CASTPSSGGAYEQYF. The V call is TRBV6-5, the J call TRBJ2-7, with D tentatively TRBD2 (7 bases). V lost 7 bases and J lost 2, with 18 bases in between. Germline V lookup: CDR1 MNHEY, CDR2 SVGAGI. The CDR3 runs 15 residues.

The sample holds one count of this clone. V is TRBV6-4 and J is TRBJ2-1; 8 bases fit TRBD2. There are 14 residues in the CDR3. With 4 bases clipped from V and 6 bases from J, the junction kept 5 bases outside the gene matches. CDR1 is MRHNA and CDR2 is SNTAGT in the germline V gene. CDR3 coding DNA: TGTGCCAGCAGTGCCCAAGGACTAGCCAATGAGCAGTTCTTC. This encodes CASSAQGLANEQFF.

This chain uses TRBV7-2 with TRBJ2-1; the match to TRBD2 covers 11 bases. There are 17 residues in the CDR3. Germline CDR1 reads SGHTA; CDR2 reads FQGNSA. The V segment lost 5 bases and the J segment 3 bases; nucleotides outside the gene matches: 9. The CDR3: CASSPPSGGSFYNEQFF. The CDR3 DNA reads TGTGCCAGCAGCCCGCCTAGCGGGGGGTCGTTCTACAATGAGCAGTTCTTC.

The rearrangement uses TRBV19 and TRBJ2-7, with 9 nucleotides matching TRBD2. CDR3 length: 16 residues. Germline lookup yields CDR1 LNHDA and CDR2 SQIVND (reference sequence). The trim removed 3 bases at V and 6 bases at J, leaving 12 bases unmatched. CDR3 nucleotides: TGTGCCAGTAGTATCGGGCTAGCGGGGCTCGGAGGCGAGCAGTACTTC. Translation: CASSIGLAGLGGEQYF.

V gene TRBV3-1 (or the pseudogene TRBV3-2) combines with J gene TRBJ1-6, with D unresolved. The CDR3 extends over 14 amino acids. Trimming shortened V by 1 base and J by 4 bases, and 5 bases separated the two germline ends. Per germline, CDR1 LGHDT and CDR2 YNNKEL (reference sequence). The CDR3 sequence is CASSQVLYNSPLHF. As DNA, the CDR3 is TGTGCCAGCAGCCAAGTCCTTTATAATTCACCCCTCCACTTT.

The chain has TRBV24-1 and TRBJ2-1, with a tentative D call TRBD1 (5 bases). Germline CDR1 and CDR2: KGHDR and SFDVKD. V dropped 4 bases and J dropped 6 bases, with 15 bases sitting between them. This CDR3 has 15 amino acids. This CDR3 reads CATSESGRTTNEQFF. As DNA, the CDR3 is TGTGCCACCAGTGAATCTGGGCGGACAACCAATGAGCAGTTCTTC.

The chain is built from TRBV5-4 and TRBJ1-1; a weak D match, TRBD1 (6 bases). V shed 3 bases and J shed 6 bases, with 18 bases lying between them. The CDR3 totals 15 residues. Germline V gives CDR1 SGHNT, CDR2 YYREEE (reference sequence). The CDR3 reads CASSSKGGGKAEAFF. The DNA for the CDR3 is TGTGCCAGCAGCTCTAAAGGGGGGGGAAAGGCTGAAGCTTTCTTT.

The CDR3, as DNA: TGTGCCAGCAGCTCACATAGAGGGGGGGCTGAGCAGTTCTTC. Translation: CASSSHRGGAEQFF. V and J are TRBV7-6 and TRBJ2-1; D possibly corresponds to TRBD2 (7 bases). The CDR3 extends over 14 amino acids. The V end lost 4 bases, the J end lost 9 bases, and 16 bases lay between the germline ends. Per the germline V gene, CDR1 is SGHVS and CDR2 is FNYEAQ.

This sequence joins TRBV9 and TRBJ1-3; D perhaps matches TRBD1 (5 bases). The V end was cut by 0 bases, the J end by 0 bases, with 7 bases between. The CDR3 runs to 15 residues. Germline values: CDR1 SGDLS, CDR2 YYNGEE. The CDR3 nucleotides are TGTGCCAGCAGCGTAGCAACAGGCTCTGGAAACACCATATATTTT. Translating gives CASSVATGSGNTIYF.

The CDR3 sequence: CASSSTGENEKLFF. In DNA, the CDR3 is TGCGCCAGCAGCTCGACAGGGGAGAATGAAAAACTGTTTTTT. V and J are TRBV5-1 and TRBJ1-4; 8 bases are shared with TRBD1. CDR1 and CDR2 (germline): SGHRS, YFSETQ. V lost 3 bases to trimming and J lost 5 bases; unmatched junction nucleotides: 3. The CDR3 sequence is 14 residues long.

The V gene is TRBV6-5, the J gene TRBJ2-3; D call uncertain. In germline, CDR1 is MNHEY, CDR2 SVGAGI. CDR3 length equals 15 residues. Trimming took 6 bases from V and 0 from J, leaving 13 bases between them. The CDR3 sequence is CASRVATTSTDTQYF. The CDR3 DNA reads TGTGCCAGCAGGGTGGCTACGACTAGCACAGATACGCAGTATTTT.

This clone was counted a single time. The chain carries TRBV5-1 and TRBJ1-6; TRBD1 is a possible D gene (6 bases). Trimming shortened V by 0 bases and J by 3 bases, and 7 bases separated the two germline ends. Germline V gene sequence: CDR1 SGHRS, CDR2 YFSETQ. The CDR3 sequence is 15 residues long. In DNA form, the CDR3 reads TGCGCCAGCAGCTTGGTGGACAGCTATAATTCACCCCTCCACTTT. Residues: CASSLVDSYNSPLHF.

V and J are TRBV7-3 and TRBJ1-1, with D uncertain. Germline assignment: CDR1 SGHTA and CDR2 FQGTGA. The CDR3 is 13 amino acids. Trimming removed 1 base from V and 4 bases from J, with 7 bases in between. CDR3 DNA sequence: TGTGCCAGCAGCTTAAGTCTTAGCACTGAAGCTTTCTTT. This gives the protein CASSLSLSTEAFF.

This chain links TRBV29-1 with TRBJ2-7, with unresolved D. V shed 6 bases and J shed 0 bases, with 6 bases lying between them. The CDR3 has 11 amino acids. Germline CDR1 and CDR2: SQVTM and ANQGSEA. In DNA, the CDR3 is TGCAGCGTCGTCGTCTCCTACGAGCAGTACTTC. This encodes CSVVVSYEQYF.

Written as DNA, the CDR3 is TGTGCCAGCTCACCCCAGGGTTACAATGAGCAGTTCTTC. Translation gives CASSPQGYNEQFF. The V gene is TRBV18, the J gene TRBJ2-1; D may be TRBD1 (5 bases). CDR1 is KGHSH and CDR2 is LQKENI in the germline V gene. The V end was cut by 3 bases, the J end by 4 bases, with 7 bases between. The CDR3 runs to 13 residues.